These T cell receptor beta chains were read from a single sample in a study of CD8+ T cells in alopecia areata. Sequenced by immunoSEQ multiplex PCR; TCRdb stores in-frame clones only, minus some. The table shows about 200,000 clones, with around 56% occurring only once. The sequencing here drew on CD4+ T cells sorted from blood, taken at week 4, from a patient treated with tofacitinib. These receptors were obtained from a human donor with alopecia areata. Each CDR3 is given without its conserved first and last residue.

TRBJ2-3 | TRBV29-1 | SAERGSTDTQY
TRBJ1-1 | TRBV27 | ASSPLDRAPEAF
TRBJ2-7 | TRBV1 | TSSLTSHPRAAYEQY
TRBJ2-1 | TRBV6-5 | ASSSQGIRDNEQF
TRBJ2-7 | TRBV27 | ASSLSASPTRQY
TRBJ1-5 | TRBV25-1 | ASSESVGPSNQPQH
TRBJ2-7 | TRBV30 | AWSSGSSYEQY
TRBJ2-5 | TRBV30 | AWSIASRRETQY
TRBJ1-1 | TRBV6-6 | ASSYSVGRMNTEAF
TRBJ1-2 | TRBV7-9 | ASSDLKGYT
TRBJ2-5 | TRBV20-1 | SARDRGTQY
TRBJ2-1 | TRBV7-2 | ASSSPDLSRFEQF
TRBJ2-7 | TRBV30 | AWSTGYEQY
TRBJ1-1 | TRBV4-3 | ASSQDGDRNTEAF
TRBJ2-7 | TRBV30 | AWSVGRSGH
TRBJ1-3 | TRBV7-7 | ASSLEPGNTIY
TRBJ1-1 | TRBV6-6 | ASRGDPNTEAF
TRBJ1-2 | TRBV30 | AFTPGPGQGANGYT
TRBJ2-3 | TRBV29-1 | SVEGGNVVSRTDTQY
TRBJ1-2 | TRBV2 | ASSRDSNYGYT
TRBJ2-1 | TRBV11-1 | ASSFTGVSYNEQF
TRBJ2-5 | TRBV6-5 | ASSLTGGEETQY
TRBJ2-1 | TRBV7-6 | ASSSRDRHNEQF
TRBJ1-1 | TRBV20-1 | SATGNTEAF
TRBJ2-2 | TRBV30 | AWSVKGELF
TRBJ2-7 | TRBV5-1 | ASSLETGFEQY
TRBJ1-2 | TRBV28 | ASSDSLYGYT
TRBJ1-5 | TRBV4-1 | ASSQAGASQPQH
TRBJ1-2 | TRBV4-2 | ASSLPEGTNYGYT